The entry below gives a single T cell receptor (beta chain) sequence along with its context. Its binding antigen is unknown. No per-base quality is available; no much larger clone lies one base away. Reading the germline V gene gives CDR1 SGHRS and CDR2 YFSETQ. The CDR3 starts with the cysteine, ends with the phenylalanine, and has 15 residues. The DNA shown is the 45-base CDR3, in frame from base 1. V trim: 0 bases; J trim: 4 bases; unmatched bases: 3. This sample was included in a study of blood T cell repertoires in COVID-19 (dated by TCRdb to about 2020). With regard to the full study: Samples covering the acute and convalescent phases of COVID-19 were provided by collaborators in the United States, Italy and Spain. The dataset comprised deeply sampled blood TCRbeta repertoires from subjects exposed to, actively infected with, or recovered from COVID-19. Where available, HLA class I and class II types were obtained from metadata supplied by the sample provider rather than from assay-based typing. The prospective study material was composed of cDNA or gDNA derived from T cells, B-cell-depleted T cells, or PBMCs. Samples were obtained from the ongoing ImmuneRACE study (first 160 participants) and from 1,200 or so subjects provided by 6 global collaborators. Sample metadata almost always included a de-identified subject ID, COVID-19 status, age in years and sex. The repertoires were released in a freely available public database intended as a resource for research on the immune response to SARS-CoV-2. Broader findings and caveats from the paper: Clinical and demographic metadata were provided uncurated, with the amount varying by source and participant.

The immunoSEQ Assay, a bias-controlled multiplex PCR, was used to amplify TCRbeta CDR3 regions from genomic DNA. In the original analysis: The number of nucleated cells in each sample was estimated by amplification of reference gene primers within the assay. To quantify the absolute abundance of each unique TCRbeta CDR3 rearrangement, sequence reads were collapsed and filtered. For each sample, productive Simpson clonality was calculated by taking the square root of Simpson's diversity index across productive rearrangements. TCRdb carries this immuneACCESS record with in-frame sequences only. Its versions omit some clonotypes, under half of them owing to an unresolved V gene in the studies checked, with the rest unexplained. That table supplies the V and J calls and clone size; D and trimming were determined from the DNA. In this sample the table shows some 290,000 clones, 90% to 95% of which occur a single time. The ten largest make up 3% to 5% of the sample.

In the prospective study, participants were roughly 18 to 100 years old, resided in about 25 geographic areas of the United States, and were enrolled through a virtual design. Cohort assignment in the prospective study relied on participant-reported clinical history from a screening survey and a study questionnaire. A participant counted as exposed if, within 2 weeks of entering the study, that participant had been in contact with someone who had a PCR-confirmed or clinician-diagnosed COVID-19 case. Each participant in the prospective study had whole blood, serum and a nasopharyngeal or oropharyngeal swab collected by mobile phlebotomists. Participants in the prospective study had the option to provide additional blood draws and questionnaires over a roughly 2-month period. Blood samples from the prospective study were shipped frozen or at room temperature prior to DNA extraction.

Recombination connected TRBV5-1 to TRBJ2-1; TRBD2 lines up with 8 middle nucleotides. The receptor was derived from a woman in her twenties or thirties who had been exposed to COVID-19. Sequenced: PBMCs or T cells enriched from blood (not recorded which). In nucleotide form, the sequence is TGCGCCAGCAGCTTGGAGAGCGGGGGATACAATGAGCAGTTCTTC. This translates into CASSLESGGYNEQFF.